Listed below are T cell receptor beta chains from one sample, sequenced in a study of Graves' ophthalmopathy and Graves' hyperthyroidism. TCRdb re-called the multiplex PCR reads through MiXCR, storing one row per CDR3 protein. The data show over a million distinct CDR3 sequences, about two fifths seen once. Sequenced material: peripheral blood or thyroid tissue (not recorded which). Receptor source: an adult man with Graves' hyperthyroidism. Both conserved end residues are part of each CDR3.

j_call: TRBJ1-5
v_call: TRBV4-3
cdr3_aa: CASSQRHGDNQPQHF

j_call: TRBJ2-5
v_call: TRBV20-1
cdr3_aa: CSATQGPETQYF

j_call: TRBJ2-7
v_call: TRBV4-3
cdr3_aa: CASSPGVTYEQYF

j_call: TRBJ2-7
v_call: TRBV7-9
cdr3_aa: CASSRGQGDGEQYF

j_call: TRBJ1-1
v_call: TRBV20-1
cdr3_aa: CSARDLGETAFPRTEAFF

j_call: TRBJ2-5
v_call: TRBV25-1
cdr3_aa: CASSKDGTQYF

j_call: TRBJ2-2
v_call: TRBV25-1
cdr3_aa: CASSHTDHGTGELFF

j_call: TRBJ2-7
v_call: TRBV20-1
cdr3_aa: CSALSGTSGRASHEQYF

j_call: TRBJ1-1
v_call: TRBV7-2
cdr3_aa: CASSYPLARNTEAFF

j_call: TRBJ1-5
v_call: TRBV11-2
cdr3_aa: CASSDRDNQPQHF

j_call: TRBJ1-5
v_call: TRBV7-8
cdr3_aa: CASSSSHTGNQPQHF

j_call: TRBJ2-7
v_call: TRBV10-3
cdr3_aa: CAISEEVDSYEQYF

j_call: TRBJ1-4
v_call: TRBV15
cdr3_aa: CATERDRTNEKLFF

j_call: TRBJ2-5
v_call: TRBV10-3
cdr3_aa: CASSYTNRGEETQYF

j_call: TRBJ1-6
v_call: TRBV6-2/TRBV6-3
cdr3_aa: CASSPQPGTGYSPLHF

j_call: TRBJ1-2
v_call: TRBV5-1
cdr3_aa: CASSPQNSGYTF

j_call: TRBJ1-2
v_call: TRBV11-2
cdr3_aa: CASSSIRGTGYYGYTF

j_call: TRBJ2-7
v_call: TRBV11-2
cdr3_aa: CASSLRTATYEQYF

j_call: TRBJ2-7
v_call: TRBV7-2
cdr3_aa: CASSTGPYGQYF

j_call: TRBJ2-5
v_call: TRBV7-2
cdr3_aa: CASSLGTSGSVETQYF

j_call: TRBJ1-1
v_call: TRBV7-9
cdr3_aa: CASSLAPGQGPQNTEAFF

j_call: TRBJ1-1
v_call: TRBV12-3/TRBV12-4
cdr3_aa: CASCSTGNTEAFF

j_call: TRBJ1-1
v_call: TRBV10-3
cdr3_aa: CAISDTGNTEAFF

j_call: TRBJ2-7
v_call: TRBV24-1
cdr3_aa: CATSDRDEQYF

j_call: TRBJ1-2
v_call: TRBV11-1
cdr3_aa: CAGSPTGGGYTF

j_call: TRBJ2-7
v_call: TRBV7-8
cdr3_aa: CASSLDGRASYEQYF

j_call: TRBJ1-1
v_call: TRBV12-3/TRBV12-4
cdr3_aa: CASSLSANTEAFF

j_call: TRBJ2-5
v_call: TRBV6-6
cdr3_aa: CASSRDSQYF

j_call: TRBJ2-7
v_call: TRBV28
cdr3_aa: CASSLPLAGVHEQYF

j_call: TRBJ2-7
v_call: TRBV25-1
cdr3_aa: CASSEFPVAGLRDEQYF

j_call: TRBJ1-5
v_call: TRBV9
cdr3_aa: CASSVGVGEFNQPQHF

j_call: TRBJ1-6
v_call: TRBV9
cdr3_aa: CASSVRQLHSPLHF

j_call: TRBJ1-2
v_call: TRBV7-9
cdr3_aa: CASSSNRVTRIGYTF

j_call: TRBJ2-5
v_call: TRBV11-1
cdr3_aa: CATSDQQETQYF

j_call: TRBJ2-7
v_call: TRBV11-2
cdr3_aa: CASSFIIGVGQYF